The subject of this entry is one TCR beta chain. The antigen is not known. The PCR employed 60 Vbeta primers together with 13 Jbeta primers. Generated by immunoSEQ multiplex PCR, the TCRdb table keeps only in-frame clones and is missing some. The sample has over 200,000 clones; more than 75% are singletons. This sample stems from a study of cytomegalovirus exposure and HLA in healthy donors. Study summary: From approximately 170 million T cells, an earlier analysis saw 100 million to 140 million unique TCR beta sequences.

This CDR3 has 13 residues. Germline V lookup: CDR1 SQVTM, CDR2 ANQGSEA. V trimming: 4 bases; J trimming: 4 bases; junction bases outside the gene matches: 4. Study-wide findings and caveats: In a later analysis, TCR beta V- and J-gene trimming showed a link to a missense DCLRE1C variant. Cytomegalovirus-associated status was assigned to 150 to 200 TCR beta chains. The authors reported that TCR beta sequences could predict HLA-A and HLA-B alleles. These predictions were accurate for most subjects in the first cohort.

The chain carries TRBV29-1 and TRBJ2-7; 10 bases map to TRBD1. The sample was PBMCs. The TCR comes from a human donor in good health. The CDR3 sequence is CSVAGQGIYEQYF. The CDR3 bases are TGCAGCGTTGCGGGACAGGGGATTTACGAGCAGTACTTC.